What follows are 32 T cell receptor beta chains derived from one specimen sequenced in a study of blood T cell repertoires in COVID-19. Clones were sequenced by immunoSEQ multiplex PCR, and TCRdb holds only the in-frame ones, with some missing. The sample lists 39,000 or so clones; 81% were seen once. Sequencing was performed on peripheral blood. Receptors were obtained from a man aged 40-55 years with active or convalescent COVID-19.

Comment on this clone: This same CDR3 is encoded by further DNA sequences in the sample. The chain uses TRBV7-9 and TRBJ2-7; TRBD2 matches at 8 bases. The CDR3 contains 13 residues. Germline values: CDR1 SEHNR, CDR2 FQNEAQ (reference sequence). The ends lost 2 bases at V and 4 bases at J; junction bases unmatched: 1. CDR3 region: CASSLSGGYEQYF. DNA for the CDR3: TGTGCCAGCAGCTTATCGGGGGGGTACGAGCAGTACTTC.

The chain joins TRBV7-9 to TRBJ2-6; 8 bases align to TRBD1. The CDR3 extends over 17 amino acids. Trimming took 5 bases from V and 1 from J; bases not matched to a gene: 7. Per the germline V gene, CDR1 is SEHNR and CDR2 is FQNEAQ (reference sequence). In DNA form, the CDR3 reads TGTGCCAGCAGCCCCGGACAGGGAAGTTCTGGGGCCAACGTCCTGACTTTC. This translates into CASSPGQGSSGANVLTF. Filled out from reference TRBV7-9 and TRBJ2-6, the complete variable domain reads DTGVSQNPRHKITKRGQNVTFRCDPISEHNRLYWYRQTLGQGPEFLTYFQNEAQLEKSRLLSDRFSAERPKGSFSTLEIQRTEQGDSAMYLCASSPGQGSSGANVLTFGAGSRLTVL.

Only a few counts were recorded for this clone. The chain carries TRBV7-2 and TRBJ2-3; TRBD2 matches at 8 bases. V gave up 9 bases and J gave up 9 bases; unmatched junction bases: 8. The germline gives CDR1 SGHTA, CDR2 FQGNSA. The CDR3 sequence is 12 residues long. CDR3 amino acids: CASDSGARTQYF. The DNA for the CDR3 is TGTGCCAGTGATAGCGGGGCTAGGACGCAGTATTTT.

The chain carries TRBV6-5 and TRBJ1-4; TRBD1 is a possible D gene (5 bases). The CDR3 covers 16 residues. Germline assignment: CDR1 MNHEY and CDR2 SVGAGI. The V end was cut by 3 bases, the J end by 7 bases, with 18 bases between. CDR3 in amino acids: CASSYGSQGIFEKLFF. The CDR3 DNA is TGTGCCAGCAGTTATGGGTCGCAGGGAATTTTTGAAAAACTGTTTTTT.

This clone turned up a few times. The chain has TRBV5-3 and TRBJ1-5; D gene uncertain. TRBV5-3 is classed as an ORF, of uncertain function. V lost 6 bases and J lost 2, with 12 bases in between. There are 14 residues in the CDR3. The CDR3 loop is CARIHSKGNQPQHF. The CDR3 coding sequence is TGTGCCAGAATCCATTCTAAAGGCAATCAGCCCCAGCATTTT.

The chain employs TRBV10-1 and TRBJ2-2, with TRBD2 matching over 7 bases. V shed 6 bases and J 7 bases; nucleotides not matched to a gene: 5. Germline V gives CDR1 WNHNN, CDR2 SYGVQD (reference sequence). The CDR3 has 13 residues. The CDR3: CASSSSGGGELFF. CDR3 DNA sequence: TGCGCCAGCAGCTCGTCGGGGGGCGGGGAGCTGTTTTTT.

The V call is TRBV27, the J call TRBJ2-7, with D hard to call. The CDR3 covers 15 residues. V gave up 5 bases and J gave up 1 base, with 15 bases separating them. The germline gives CDR1 MNHEY, CDR2 SMNVEV (reference sequence). The DNA for the CDR3 is TGTGCCAGCAGTCCGATACTCCTCTCTTCCTACGAGCAGTACTTC. It yields the protein CASSPILLSSYEQYF.

The chain links TRBV5-4 to TRBJ1-1; D unclear. V gave up 3 bases and J gave up 1 base, with 13 bases separating them. This CDR3 spans 15 amino acids. The germline gives CDR1 SGHNT, CDR2 YYREEE (reference sequence). CDR3 amino acids: CASSSQRGSNTEAFF. Here the CDR3 DNA reads TGTGCCAGCAGCTCTCAACGGGGATCGAACACTGAAGCTTTCTTT.

V and J are TRBV18 and TRBJ1-1, with unresolved D. The ends were cut back, 3 bases at V and 5 bases at J, with 16 bases in the middle. This CDR3 region has 15 residues. Germline-derived CDR1 and CDR2 are KGHSH and LQKENI. The CDR3 bases are TGTGCCAGCTCACCGGCCCAGAGGCGAGCTACTGAAGCTTTCTTT. This sequence encodes CASSPAQRRATEAFF.

This clone showed up just once. A read error may account for a junction end that differs from germline. The V and J genes are TRBV12-5 and TRBJ2-2; maybe TRBD2 (6 bases). This CDR3 region has 15 residues. CDR1 LGHNT and CDR2 FRNRAP come from the germline V gene. In nucleotides, the CDR3 is TGTGCCAGTGGGGCCGGGACTTCGAACACCGGGGAGCTGTTTTTT. It yields the protein CASGAGTSNTGELFF.

This clone appeared a few times. This chain uses TRBV4-2 with TRBJ1-4; 7 bases agree with TRBD1. The CDR3 has 17 residues. The germline CDR1 and CDR2 sequences are LGHNA and YNFKEQ. V lost 1 base and J lost 2; bases outside the gene matches: 7. This CDR3 reads CASSQGKGAGTNEKLFF. The DNA for the CDR3 is TGTGCCAGCAGCCAAGGGAAGGGGGCGGGGACTAATGAAAAACTGTTTTTT.

The genes are TRBV9 and TRBJ2-3; TRBD2 aligns across 9 bases. This CDR3 contains 16 residues. Germline V CDR1 and CDR2: SGDLS, YYNGEE. With 0 bases clipped from V and 2 bases from J, the junction kept 4 bases outside the gene matches. The CDR3 DNA is TGTGCCAGCAGCGTAGGACTAGCGGACAACACAGATACGCAGTATTTT. Its protein product is CASSVGLADNTDTQYF.

The CDR3 sequence: CATSDPTSPSYEQYF. The DNA of the CDR3 is TGTGCCACCAGTGATCCGACTAGCCCTTCCTACGAGCAGTACTTC. The rearrangement uses TRBV24-1 and TRBJ2-7, with TRBD2 matching 7 bases. The CDR3 has 15 residues. CDR1 and CDR2 (germline): KGHDR, SFDVKD. Trimming took 3 bases from V and 1 from J; bases not matched to a gene: 5.

The CDR3 here is CASSPAQGLGGELFF. In nucleotides, the CDR3 is TGTGCCAGCAGCCCCGCCCAGGGCCTAGGCGGGGAGCTGTTTTTT. The genes are TRBV7-2 and TRBJ2-2, with a tentative D call TRBD1 (5 bases). Germline V lookup: CDR1 SGHTA, CDR2 FQGNSA. The CDR3 has 15 amino acids. Trimming removed 5 bases from V and 7 bases from J, with 17 bases in between.

The V gene is TRBV2, the J gene TRBJ1-1; TRBD1 matches at 7 bases. The CDR3 loop spans 15 amino acids. Trimming took 8 bases from V and 5 from J; bases not matched to a gene: 14. Germline CDR1 reads SNHLY; CDR2 reads FYNNEI. CDR3 amino acids: CASLPRQGLMTEAFF. The DNA of the CDR3 is TGTGCCAGCCTTCCTCGACAGGGATTAATGACTGAAGCTTTCTTT.

The V call is TRBV5-5, the J call TRBJ2-7, with 9 bases lining up with TRBD1. V lost 4 bases, J lost 4 bases, and 9 bases stayed unmatched. This CDR3 is 15 amino acids long. In germline, CDR1 is SGHKS, CDR2 YYEKEE (reference sequence). CDR3 residues: CASSAPDRGGYEQYF. In DNA, the CDR3 is TGTGCCAGCAGCGCACCGGACAGGGGAGGTTACGAGCAGTACTTC.

This chain uses TRBV5-1 with TRBJ2-7; TRBD2 aligns across 7 bases. CDR1 SGHRS and CDR2 YFSETQ come from the germline V gene. CDR3 length equals 16 residues. V lost 0 bases, J lost 7 bases, and 13 bases stayed unmatched. The CDR3 sequence: CASSLEPRGSILEQYF. The CDR3 DNA follows: TGCGCCAGCAGCTTGGAACCCCGCGGGAGTATACTTGAGCAGTACTTC.

The chain is built from TRBV2 and TRBJ2-7, with D possibly matching TRBD1 (6 bases). Trimming shortened V by 7 bases and J by 1 base, and 11 bases separated the two germline ends. The germline gives CDR1 SNHLY, CDR2 FYNNEI. This CDR3 contains 13 residues. CDR3 nucleotides: TGTGCCAGCAAAACAGGGAAATCCTACGAGCAGTACTTC. Translation: CASKTGKSYEQYF.

The chain carries TRBV7-3 and TRBJ2-2; TRBD2 aligns across 9 bases. The CDR3 contains 16 residues. V shed 4 bases, J shed 5 bases, and the junction held 8 bases outside the gene matches. Germline-derived CDR1 and CDR2 are SGHTA and FQGTGA. The DNA for the CDR3 is TGTGCCAGCAGCTCTTCCGGGACTAGCCGTACCGGGGAGCTGTTTTTT. Translated: CASSSSGTSRTGELFF. Full variable domain (outside the CDR3, taken from reference TRBV7-3 and TRBJ2-2): GAGVSQTPSNKVTEKGKYVELRCDPISGHTALYWYRQSLGQGPEFLIYFQGTGAADDSGLPNDRFFAVRPEGSVSTLKIQRTERGDSAVYLCASSSSGTSRTGELFFGEGSRLTVL.

The CDR3 here is CAVITGVGNSPLHF. CDR3 nucleotide sequence: TGTGCCGTAATAACAGGGGTGGGGAATTCACCCCTCCACTTT. The chain carries TRBV6-5 and TRBJ1-6, with 7 bases matching TRBD1. CDR3 length equals 14 residues. Germline CDR1 is MNHEY and CDR2 is SVGAGI. Losses at the gene ends were 11 bases for V and 7 bases for J; bases not matched to a gene: 11.

The CDR3 spells CASSVDPEGNEQFF. CDR3 nucleotides: TGTGCCAGCAGCGTAGACCCGGAGGGGAATGAGCAGTTCTTC. The rearrangement uses TRBV9 and TRBJ2-1, with D maybe TRBD2 (6 bases). The CDR3 extends over 14 amino acids. Germline loops: CDR1 SGDLS, CDR2 YYNGEE. The V gene lost 0 bases and the J gene lost 7 bases, with 11 bases spanning the gap.

The gene calls are TRBV6-5 and TRBJ2-7, with 8 bases aligning to TRBD1. The CDR3 extends over 14 amino acids. Trimming removed 7 bases from V and 0 bases from J; junction bases left unmatched: 5. Germline V gene sequence: CDR1 MNHEY, CDR2 SVGAGI. The CDR3 nucleotides read TGTGCCAGCAAACAGGGGGGTAGCTCCTACGAGCAGTACTTC. Translated, it gives CASKQGGSSYEQYF.

The chain is built from TRBV13 and TRBJ2-2, with 13 bases identical to TRBD2. The CDR3 consists of 16 residues. The germline gives CDR1 PRHDT, CDR2 FYEKMQ (reference sequence). Losses at the gene ends were 5 bases for V and 8 bases for J; bases not matched to a gene: 8. This CDR3 is CASSPTWTSGSGELFF. DNA for the CDR3: TGTGCCAGCAGCCCGACCTGGACTAGCGGGAGTGGGGAGCTGTTTTTT.

V is TRBV18 and J is TRBJ1-2, with 7 bases lining up with TRBD1. CDR1 and CDR2 from the germline V gene are KGHSH and LQKENI. Unmatched junction bases numbered 12, after V lost 3 bases and J lost 2 bases. CDR3 size: 17 residues. Here the CDR3 DNA reads TGTGCCAGCTCACCGTACGGTGGGACAGAGGTCAACTATGGCTACACCTTC. Its translation is CASSPYGGTEVNYGYTF.

The V call is TRBV5-1, the J call TRBJ2-5; 12 bases are shared with TRBD2. There are 14 residues in the CDR3. J lost 6 bases, V lost 3 bases, and 3 bases had no gene match. Germline CDR1 is SGHRS and CDR2 is YFSETQ. CDR3 region: CASSSSGGAQTQYF. CDR3 DNA sequence: TGCGCCAGCAGCTCTAGCGGGGGGGCGCAGACCCAGTACTTC.

This chain connects TRBV11-3 to TRBJ1-6; 7 bases align to TRBD1. Germline V gene lookup returns CDR1 SGHNT and CDR2 YENEEA. V lost 4 bases, J lost 10 bases, and 4 bases stayed unmatched. The CDR3 is 13 amino acids. The CDR3 spells CASSWDSRSPLHF. The CDR3 DNA reads TGTGCCAGCAGCTGGGACAGTCGCTCACCCCTCCACTTT.

The V call is TRBV5-6, the J call TRBJ2-1, with 8 bases matching TRBD1. V was clipped by 2 bases and J by 0 bases; unmatched bases: 4. CDR3 length equals 16 residues. CDR1 SGHDT and CDR2 YYEEEE come from the germline V gene. In DNA form, the CDR3 reads TGTGCCAGCAGCTTCCGGGACAGGATCTCCTACAATGAGCAGTTCTTC. Its protein is CASSFRDRISYNEQFF.

The chain combines TRBV12-5 with TRBJ2-7, with a weak D call TRBD1 (5 bases). V shed 5 bases and J shed 1 base, with 12 bases lying between them. The CDR3 consists of 14 residues. Germline V gene sequence: CDR1 LGHNT, CDR2 FRNRAP. The CDR3 region is CASGPTEISYEQYF. As DNA, the CDR3 is TGTGCTAGTGGTCCGACAGAGATTTCCTACGAGCAGTACTTC. Based on the CDR3 plus reference TRBV12-5 and TRBJ2-7, the full variable domain is DARVTQTPRHKVTEMGQEVTMRCQPILGHNTVFWYRQTMMQGLELLAYFRNRAPLDDSGMPKDRFSAEMPDATLATLKIQPSEPRDSAVYFCASGPTEISYEQYFGPGTRLTVT.

CDR3 DNA sequence: TGTGCCAGCAGTTCAGCGGGGGTTATCGGGGAGCTGTTTTTT. Amino acids: CASSSAGVIGELFF. V usage is TRBV6-5 and J usage is TRBJ2-2; 8 nucleotides match TRBD2. CDR1 and CDR2 (germline): MNHEY, SVGAGI. The J segment lost 7 bases and the V segment lost 4 bases, leaving 5 bases of the junction unmatched. This CDR3 is 14 amino acids long.

The genes are TRBV6-1 and TRBJ2-5; 7 bases are a match to TRBD2. There are 16 residues in the CDR3. Germline values: CDR1 MNHNS, CDR2 SASEGT. Trimming cost V 3 bases and J 2 bases; bases outside gene matches: 9. The CDR3 spells CASSDRGRGSQETQYF. CDR3 DNA: TGTGCCAGCAGTGACCGGGGGAGGGGTTCTCAAGAGACCCAGTACTTC.

This rearrangement joins TRBV9 to TRBJ2-3, with TRBD2 as a possible D gene (6 bases). Trimming removed 0 bases from V and 7 bases from J, with 18 bases in between. This CDR3 contains 16 residues. Germline CDR1 and CDR2: SGDLS and YYNGEE. CDR3 nucleotides: TGTGCCAGCAGCGTAGAGTCGGCGGGGCAGTCGAATACGCAGTATTTT. As protein: CASSVESAGQSNTQYF. Full variable domain (missing parts from reference TRBV9 and TRBJ2-3): DSGVTQTPKHLITATGQRVTLRCSPRSGDLSVYWYQQSLDQGLQFLIQYYNGEERAKGNILERFSAQQFPDLHSELNLSSLELGDSALYFCASSVESAGQSNTQYFGPGTRLTVL.

The chain is built from TRBV7-2 and TRBJ1-1; 7 bases agree with TRBD1. The V gene end was trimmed by 5 bases and the J gene end by 6 bases; junction bases not matched to a gene: 18. The CDR3 totals 17 residues. Germline loops: CDR1 SGHTA, CDR2 FQGNSA. The CDR3 sequence: CASSLRPNYRGGAEAFF. The DNA for the CDR3 is TGTGCCAGCAGCCTCCGGCCGAATTACAGGGGAGGCGCTGAAGCTTTCTTT.